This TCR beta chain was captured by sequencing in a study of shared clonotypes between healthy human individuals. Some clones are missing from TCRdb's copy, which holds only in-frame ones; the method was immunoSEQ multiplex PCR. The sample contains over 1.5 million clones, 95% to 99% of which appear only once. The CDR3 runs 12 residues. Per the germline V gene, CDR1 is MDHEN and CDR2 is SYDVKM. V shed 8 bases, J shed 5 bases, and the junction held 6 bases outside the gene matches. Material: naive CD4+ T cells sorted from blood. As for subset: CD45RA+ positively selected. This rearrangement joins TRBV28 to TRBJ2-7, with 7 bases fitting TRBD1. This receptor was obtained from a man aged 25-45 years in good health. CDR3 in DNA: TGTGCCAGCCGACAGGGCATACACGAGCAGTACTTC. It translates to CASRQGIHEQYF. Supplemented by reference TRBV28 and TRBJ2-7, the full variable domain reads DVKVTQSSRYLVKRTGEKVFLECVQDMDHENMFWYRQDPGLGLRLIYFSYDVKMKEKGDIPEGYSVSREKKERFSLILESASTNQTSMYLCASRQGIHEQYFGPGTRLTVT.